Sequencing of this T cell receptor beta chain was carried out in a study of cytomegalovirus exposure and HLA in healthy donors. Study-wide points: The listing of about 150 TCR beta chains classed them as cytomegalovirus-associated. In an earlier analysis, productive rearrangement rates for most beta V segments clustered near 87% or 30%. When analyzed later, the rates of TCR association showed variation by HLA locus, with DRB1 the most and HLA-C the fewest. Roughly uniform sequencing depth across donors was assumed, possibly incorrectly.

Germline V lookup: CDR1 MNHEY, CDR2 SMNVEV (reference sequence). The CDR3 has 14 amino acids. V lost 5 bases and J lost 2; bases outside the gene matches: 3. Details on this clone: The antigen remains undetermined.

A multiplex PCR was run with 60 Vbeta primers and 13 Jbeta primers. The method was immunoSEQ multiplex PCR; TCRdb's version includes in-frame clones alone and lacks a portion of them. This repertoire comprises 30,000 to 35,000 clones; its ten largest clones make up around 3.4%. The receptor's source is a woman in her thirties or forties in good health and CMV-seropositive. The specimen sequenced was PBMCs. This sequence joins TRBV27 and TRBJ2-7; TRBD2 matches at 10 bases. The CDR3 nucleotides read TGTGCCAGCAGTCTAGCGGGAGTAACCTACGAGCAGTACTTC. It codes for CASSLAGVTYEQYF.